A single T cell receptor beta chain is shown here with its context. These data come from a study of CD8+ T cells in alopecia areata. Sequencing used cDNA as its template, made by extracting RNA and reverse transcribing it. Some clones are missing from TCRdb's copy, which holds only in-frame ones; the method was immunoSEQ multiplex PCR. The profile shows about 190,000 clones, about 60% of them singletons. This CDR3 has 13 residues. The V end lost 3 bases, the J end lost 7 bases, and 10 bases lay between the germline ends. Per germline, CDR1 LNHDA and CDR2 SQIVND (reference sequence). Treatment indicated: oral pan-JAK inhibitor, 5-10 mg twice daily.

The chain recombines TRBV19 with TRBJ2-1; no definite D call. This TCR was recovered from a human donor with alopecia areata. The specimen was CD4+ T cells sorted from blood, collected at week 4, from a patient treated with tofacitinib. The DNA for the CDR3 is TGTGCCAGTAGTATCCTGGCGTTAAATGAGCAGTTCTTC. This translates into CASSILALNEQFF.